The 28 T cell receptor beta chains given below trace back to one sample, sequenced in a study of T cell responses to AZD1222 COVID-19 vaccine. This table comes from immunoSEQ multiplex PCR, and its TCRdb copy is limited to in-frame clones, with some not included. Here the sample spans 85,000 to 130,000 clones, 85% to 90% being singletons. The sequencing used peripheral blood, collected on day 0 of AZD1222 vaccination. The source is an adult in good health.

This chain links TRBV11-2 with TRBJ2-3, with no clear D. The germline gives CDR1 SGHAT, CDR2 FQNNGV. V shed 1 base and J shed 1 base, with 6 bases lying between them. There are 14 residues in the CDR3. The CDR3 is CASSLGDGTDTQYF. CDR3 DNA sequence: TGTGCCAGCAGCTTAGGTGACGGCACAGATACGCAGTATTTT.

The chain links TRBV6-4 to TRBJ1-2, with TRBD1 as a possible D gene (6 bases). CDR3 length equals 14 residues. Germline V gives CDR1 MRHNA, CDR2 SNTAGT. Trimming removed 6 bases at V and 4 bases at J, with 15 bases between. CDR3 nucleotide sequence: TGTGCCAGCAGCGCGGCGAGGGGGATCTATGGCTACACCTTC. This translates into CASSAARGIYGYTF.

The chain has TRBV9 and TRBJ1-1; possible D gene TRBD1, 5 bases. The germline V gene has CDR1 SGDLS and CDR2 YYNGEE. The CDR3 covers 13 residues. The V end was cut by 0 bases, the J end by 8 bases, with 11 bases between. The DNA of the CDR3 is TGTGCCAGCAGCGTAGTAGCAGGGCCCGAAGCTTTCTTT. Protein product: CASSVVAGPEAFF. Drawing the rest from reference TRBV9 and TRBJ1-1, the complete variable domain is DSGVTQTPKHLITATGQRVTLRCSPRSGDLSVYWYQQSLDQGLQFLIQYYNGEERAKGNILERFSAQQFPDLHSELNLSSLELGDSALYFCASSVVAGPEAFFGQGTRLTVV.

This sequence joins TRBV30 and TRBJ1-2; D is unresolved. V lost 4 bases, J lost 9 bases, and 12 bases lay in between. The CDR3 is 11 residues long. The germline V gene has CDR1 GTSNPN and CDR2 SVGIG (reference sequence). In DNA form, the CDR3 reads TGTGCCTGGACCGGGCGGACCCGCTACACCTTC. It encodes CAWTGRTRYTF.

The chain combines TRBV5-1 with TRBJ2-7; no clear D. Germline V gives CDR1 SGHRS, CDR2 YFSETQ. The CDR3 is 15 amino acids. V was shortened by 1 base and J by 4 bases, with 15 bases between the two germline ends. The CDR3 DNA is TGCGCCAGCAGCTTGTATCCGGACGGAAGTTACGAGCAGTACTTC. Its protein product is CASSLYPDGSYEQYF.

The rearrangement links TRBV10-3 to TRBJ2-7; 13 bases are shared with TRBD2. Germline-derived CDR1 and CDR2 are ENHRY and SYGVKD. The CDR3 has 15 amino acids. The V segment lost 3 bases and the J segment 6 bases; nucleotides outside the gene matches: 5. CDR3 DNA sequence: TGTGCCATCAGTGACGGACTAGCGGGAGATCGCGAGCAGTACTTC. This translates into CAISDGLAGDREQYF.

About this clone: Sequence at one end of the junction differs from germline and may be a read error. CDR3 sequence reads: CASSPLAGVLANTEAFF. Written as DNA, the CDR3 is TGTGCTAGCTCACCACTGGCAGGGGTTTTGGCGAACACTGAAGCTTTCTTT. V is TRBV18 and J is TRBJ1-1; a possible D gene is TRBD1 (6 bases). Looked up from germline, CDR1 is KGHSH and CDR2 is LQKENI. CDR3 length: 17 amino acids.

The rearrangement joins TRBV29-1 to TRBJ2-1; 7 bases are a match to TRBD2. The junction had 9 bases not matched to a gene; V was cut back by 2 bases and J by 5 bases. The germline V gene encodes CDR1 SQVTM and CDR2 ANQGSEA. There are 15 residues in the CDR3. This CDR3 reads CSVERVGGTDNEQFF. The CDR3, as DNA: TGCAGCGTTGAAAGGGTGGGAGGGACGGACAATGAGCAGTTCTTC.

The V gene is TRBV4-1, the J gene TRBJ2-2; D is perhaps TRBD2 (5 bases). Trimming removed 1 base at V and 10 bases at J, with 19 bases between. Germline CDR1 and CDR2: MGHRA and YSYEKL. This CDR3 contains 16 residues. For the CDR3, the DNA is TGCGCCAGCAGCCAAGGGTTTGCACCGGGAACCACGGAGCTGTTTTTT. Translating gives CASSQGFAPGTTELFF.

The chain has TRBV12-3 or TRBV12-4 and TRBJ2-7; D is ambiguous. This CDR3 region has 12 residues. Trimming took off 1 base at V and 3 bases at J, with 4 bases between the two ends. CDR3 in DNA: TGTGCCAGCAGTTTAGGACACTACGAGCAGTACTTC. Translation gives CASSLGHYEQYF.

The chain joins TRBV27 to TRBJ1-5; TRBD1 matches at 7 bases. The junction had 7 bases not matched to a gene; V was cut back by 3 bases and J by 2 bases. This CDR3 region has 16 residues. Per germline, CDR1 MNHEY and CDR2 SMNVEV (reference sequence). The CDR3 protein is CASSLQGGYGNQPQHF. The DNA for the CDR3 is TGTGCCAGCAGTTTGCAGGGGGGATATGGCAATCAGCCCCAGCATTTT.

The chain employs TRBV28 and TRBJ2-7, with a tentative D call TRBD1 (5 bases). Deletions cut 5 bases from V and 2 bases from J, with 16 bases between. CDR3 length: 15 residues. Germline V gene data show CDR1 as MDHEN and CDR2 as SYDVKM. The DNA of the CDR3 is TGTGCCAGCAGTCTAGAAGCAGGGATCACCTACGAGCAGTACTTC. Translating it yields CASSLEAGITYEQYF. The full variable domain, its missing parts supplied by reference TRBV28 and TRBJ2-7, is DVKVTQSSRYLVKRTGEKVFLECVQDMDHENMFWYRQDPGLGLRLIYFSYDVKMKEKGDIPEGYSVSREKKERFSLILESASTNQTSMYLCASSLEAGITYEQYFGPGTRLTVT.

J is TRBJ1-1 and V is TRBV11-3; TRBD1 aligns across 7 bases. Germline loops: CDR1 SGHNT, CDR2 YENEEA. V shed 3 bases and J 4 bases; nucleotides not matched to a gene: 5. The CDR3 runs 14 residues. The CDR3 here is CASSFEQGSTEAFF. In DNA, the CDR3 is TGTGCCAGCAGCTTTGAACAGGGGAGCACTGAAGCTTTCTTT.

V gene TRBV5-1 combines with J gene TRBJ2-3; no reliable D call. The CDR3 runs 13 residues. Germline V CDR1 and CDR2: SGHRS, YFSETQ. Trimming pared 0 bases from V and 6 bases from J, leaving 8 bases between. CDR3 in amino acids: CASSLVTADTQYF. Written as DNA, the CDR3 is TGCGCCAGCAGCTTGGTCACGGCTGATACGCAGTATTTT.

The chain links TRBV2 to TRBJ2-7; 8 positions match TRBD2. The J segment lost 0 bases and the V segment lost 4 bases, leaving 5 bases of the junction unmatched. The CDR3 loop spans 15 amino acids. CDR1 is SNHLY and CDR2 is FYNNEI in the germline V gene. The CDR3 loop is CASSGVAGFSYEQYF. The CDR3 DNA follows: TGTGCCAGCAGTGGGGTAGCGGGGTTCTCCTACGAGCAGTACTTC.

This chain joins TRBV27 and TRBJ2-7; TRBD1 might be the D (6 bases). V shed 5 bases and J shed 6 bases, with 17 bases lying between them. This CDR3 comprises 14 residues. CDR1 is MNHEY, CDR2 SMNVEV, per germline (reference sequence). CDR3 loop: CASSVTGSRTEQYF. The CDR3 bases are TGTGCCAGCAGTGTAACAGGGAGTCGGACCGAGCAGTACTTC.

The CDR3 sequence is CASSRPAGTGNNEQFF. The CDR3 nucleotides are TGTGCCAGCAGCCGCCCCGCCGGGACAGGGAACAATGAGCAGTTCTTC. The V gene is TRBV7-9, the J gene TRBJ2-1; 9 bases are shared with TRBD1. The CDR3 has 16 amino acids. Germline V CDR1 and CDR2: SEHNR, FQNEAQ (reference sequence). V trimming: 5 bases; J trimming: 5 bases; junction bases outside the gene matches: 10.

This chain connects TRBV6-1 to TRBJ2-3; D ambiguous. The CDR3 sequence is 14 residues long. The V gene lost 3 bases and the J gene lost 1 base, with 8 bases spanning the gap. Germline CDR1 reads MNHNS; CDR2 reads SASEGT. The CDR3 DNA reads TGTGCCAGCAGTGACGGAACAGGCACAGATACGCAGTATTTT. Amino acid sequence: CASSDGTGTDTQYF.

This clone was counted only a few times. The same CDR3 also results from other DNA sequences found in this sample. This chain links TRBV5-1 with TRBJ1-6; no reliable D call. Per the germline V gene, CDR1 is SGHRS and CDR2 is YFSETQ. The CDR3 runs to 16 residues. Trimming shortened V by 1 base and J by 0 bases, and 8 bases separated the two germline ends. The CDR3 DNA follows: TGCGCCAGCAGCTTGAATCCTAGCTCCTATAATTCACCCCTCCACTTT. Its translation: CASSLNPSSYNSPLHF.

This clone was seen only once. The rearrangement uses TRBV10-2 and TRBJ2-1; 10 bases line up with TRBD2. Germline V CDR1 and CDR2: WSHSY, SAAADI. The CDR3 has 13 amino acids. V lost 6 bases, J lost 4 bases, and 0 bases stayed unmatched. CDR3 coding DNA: TGCGCCAGCAGGACTAGCGGGTACAATGAGCAGTTCTTC. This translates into CASRTSGYNEQFF.

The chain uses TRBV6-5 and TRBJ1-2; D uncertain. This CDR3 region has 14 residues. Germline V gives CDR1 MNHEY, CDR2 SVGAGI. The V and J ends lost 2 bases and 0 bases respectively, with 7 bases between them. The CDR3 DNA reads TGTGCCAGCAGTTACGGCCCCACTAACTATGGCTACACCTTC. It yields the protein CASSYGPTNYGYTF.

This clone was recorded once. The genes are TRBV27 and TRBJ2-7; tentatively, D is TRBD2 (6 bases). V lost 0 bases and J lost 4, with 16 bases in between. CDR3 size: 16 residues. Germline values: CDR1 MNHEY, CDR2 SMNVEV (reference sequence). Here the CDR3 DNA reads TGTGCCAGCAGTTTATCGGCGGGGATGGGTCAGTACGAGCAGTACTTC. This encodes CASSLSAGMGQYEQYF.

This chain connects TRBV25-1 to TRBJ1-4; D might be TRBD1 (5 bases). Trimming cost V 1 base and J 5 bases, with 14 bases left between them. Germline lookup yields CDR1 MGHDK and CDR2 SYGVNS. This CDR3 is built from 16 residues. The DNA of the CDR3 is TGTGCCAGCAGTGAATCGGGGGTTTCCGACAATGAAAAACTGTTTTTT. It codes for CASSESGVSDNEKLFF. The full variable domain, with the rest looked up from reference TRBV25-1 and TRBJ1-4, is EADIYQTPRYLVIGTGKKITLECSQTMGHDKMYWYQQDPGMELHLIHYSYGVNSTEKGDLSSESTVSRIRTEHFPLTLESARPSHTSQYLCASSESGVSDNEKLFFGSGTQLSVL.

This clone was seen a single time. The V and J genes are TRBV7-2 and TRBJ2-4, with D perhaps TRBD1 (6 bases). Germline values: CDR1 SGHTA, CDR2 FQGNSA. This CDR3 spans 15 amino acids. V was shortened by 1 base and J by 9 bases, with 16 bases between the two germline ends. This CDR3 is CASSLVAGEKVIQYF. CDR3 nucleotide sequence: TGTGCCAGCAGCTTAGTGGCAGGGGAAAAAGTCATTCAGTACTTC.

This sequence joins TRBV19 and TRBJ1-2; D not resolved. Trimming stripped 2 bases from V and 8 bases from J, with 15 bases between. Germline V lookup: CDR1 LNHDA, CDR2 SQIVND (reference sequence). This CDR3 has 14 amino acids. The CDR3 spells CASSIRKREGGYTF. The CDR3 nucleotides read TGTGCCAGTAGTATACGGAAACGCGAAGGAGGCTACACCTTC.

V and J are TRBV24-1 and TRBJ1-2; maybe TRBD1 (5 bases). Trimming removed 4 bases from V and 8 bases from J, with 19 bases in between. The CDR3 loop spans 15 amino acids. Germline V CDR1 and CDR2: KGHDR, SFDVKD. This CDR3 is CATSEDGTFIEGYTF. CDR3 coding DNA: TGTGCCACCAGTGAAGACGGGACTTTCATCGAGGGCTACACCTTC.

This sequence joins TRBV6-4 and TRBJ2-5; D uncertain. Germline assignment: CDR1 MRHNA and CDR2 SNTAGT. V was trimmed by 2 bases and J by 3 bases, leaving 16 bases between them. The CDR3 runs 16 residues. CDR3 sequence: CASSDAAEPQEETQYF. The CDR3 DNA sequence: TGTGCCAGCAGTGACGCGGCAGAACCCCAAGAAGAGACCCAGTACTTC.

The CDR3: CASSHGGGSGNGYTF. As DNA, the CDR3 is TGTGCCAGCAGCCACGGCGGGGGGTCCGGAAATGGCTACACCTTC. The rearrangement joins TRBV3-1 (or the pseudogene TRBV3-2) to TRBJ1-2, with D perhaps matching TRBD1 (5 bases). V gave up 3 bases and J gave up 6 bases, with 17 bases separating them. Germline V gene data show CDR1 as LGHDT and CDR2 as YNNKEL (reference sequence). The CDR3 is 15 amino acids.